This TCR beta chain was sequenced during a study of blood T cell repertoires in COVID-19. Study in general: Acute-phase and convalescent COVID-19 samples originated in the United States, Italy and Spain. T cells, B-cell-depleted T cells, or PBMCs supplied cDNA or gDNA.

Patients at the Seattle site were enrolled during active infection and followed longitudinally. In the original processing: Amplification from reference gene primers served as the basis for estimated nucleated cell counts. Repertoires were generated with immunoSEQ multiplex PCR, while TCRdb's copy carries only in-frame clones and drops some. V, J and clone size are taken as reported in that table, and D and trimming were inferred from the DNA itself. Among roughly 240,000 clones listed, more than 75% were seen once. V dropped 0 bases and J dropped 0; count of bases not matched to a gene: 2. The CDR3 loop spans 16 amino acids. The germline gives CDR1 SGDLS, CDR2 YYNGEE.

The clonotype was recovered from a woman aged 80 or over with COVID-19, enrolled during active disease. What was sequenced was peripheral blood. The gene calls are TRBV9 and TRBJ1-3, with TRBD1 matching 8 bases. The CDR3 is CASSVDTGGSGNTIYF. The CDR3 DNA is TGTGCCAGCAGCGTAGATACAGGGGGCTCTGGAAACACCATATATTTT.